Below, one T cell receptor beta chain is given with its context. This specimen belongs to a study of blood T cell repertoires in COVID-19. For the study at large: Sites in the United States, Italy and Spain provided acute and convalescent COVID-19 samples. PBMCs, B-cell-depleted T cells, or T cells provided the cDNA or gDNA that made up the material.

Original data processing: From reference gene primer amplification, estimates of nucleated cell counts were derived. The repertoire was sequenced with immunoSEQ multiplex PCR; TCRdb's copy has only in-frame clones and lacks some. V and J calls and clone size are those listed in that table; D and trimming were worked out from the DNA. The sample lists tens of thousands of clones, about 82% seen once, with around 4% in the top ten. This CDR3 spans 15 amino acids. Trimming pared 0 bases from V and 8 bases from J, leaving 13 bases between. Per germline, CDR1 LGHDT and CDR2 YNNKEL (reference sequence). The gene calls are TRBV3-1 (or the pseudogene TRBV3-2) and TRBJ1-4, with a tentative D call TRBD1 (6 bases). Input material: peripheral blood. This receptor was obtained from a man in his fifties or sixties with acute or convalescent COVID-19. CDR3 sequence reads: CASSQEGQGREKLFF. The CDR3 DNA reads TGTGCCAGCAGCCAAGAGGGGCAGGGGCGCGAAAAACTGTTTTTT.